Shown below are 6 T cell receptor beta chains from a single sample sequenced in a study of blood T cells in healthy people across ages. The authors ran a second PCR of about 6 to 11 cycles using a sample-barcoded 5' primer and a J-beta primer mix. TCRdb fed the 5' RACE reads into MiXCR, producing one record per CDR3 protein. The sample includes about 800,000 distinct CDR3 sequences, roughly 50% of them seen just once. Sequencing was performed on blood. Receptors were obtained from a man under 40 in good health.

This clonotype was seen ten or more times. The chain links TRBV20-1 to TRBJ2-6; D unresolved. V lost 5 bases, J lost 2 bases, and 16 bases lay in between. CDR1 DFQATT and CDR2 SNEGSKA come from the germline V gene (reference sequence). The CDR3 has 16 residues. CDR3 loop: CSARKDGSPGANVLTF. CDR3 DNA: TGCAGTGCTCGGAAAGACGGGTCCCCTGGGGCCAACGTCCTGACTTTC.

The chain combines TRBV12-3 or TRBV12-4 with TRBJ2-3, with 9 bases lining up with TRBD1. J was trimmed by 0 bases and V by 5 bases; bases with no gene match: 6. The CDR3 length is 16 residues. CDR3 protein: CASSTDRGASTDTQYF. In DNA form, the CDR3 reads TGTGCCAGCAGTACTGACAGGGGGGCTAGCACAGATACGCAGTATTTT.

The V and J genes are TRBV20-1 and TRBJ1-1, with 8 bases fitting TRBD1. CDR3 length: 15 residues. CDR1 and CDR2 (germline): DFQATT, SNEGSKA (reference sequence). The trim removed 5 bases at V and 3 bases at J, leaving 11 bases unmatched. CDR3 sequence: CSALDRVFFHTEAFF. The CDR3 DNA reads TGCAGTGCTTTGGACAGGGTGTTCTTTCACACTGAAGCTTTCTTT.

The chain recombines TRBV4-3 with TRBJ1-4; D not certain. The CDR3 length is 15 residues. V was trimmed by 0 bases and J by 5 bases, leaving 10 bases between them. Germline V gives CDR1 LGHNA, CDR2 YSLEER. This CDR3 reads CASSQDSRENEKLFF. The CDR3 nucleotides read TGCGCCAGCAGCCAAGATTCTCGGGAGAATGAAAAACTGTTTTTT.

Turning to this clonotype: Given a much more abundant clone one base away, this may be a read error. V usage is TRBV5-6 and J usage is TRBJ1-6; D not resolved. Germline CDR1 is SGHDT and CDR2 is YYEEEE. This CDR3 is built from 15 residues. V was cut by 4 bases and J by 8 bases, with 16 bases left in between. For the CDR3, the DNA is TGTGCCAGCAGCCAGATCGACATGCAAGATTCACCCCTCCACTTT. Translation gives CASSQIDMQDSPLHF.

J is TRBJ1-6 and V is TRBV5-1, with 12 bases identical to TRBD1. The germline CDR1 and CDR2 sequences are SGHRS and YFSETQ. This CDR3 contains 14 residues. Trimming cost V 3 bases and J 10 bases; bases outside gene matches: 2. CDR3 bases: TGCGCCAGCAGCTCGGGACAGGGGGCATCACCCCTCCACTTT. Protein product: CASSSGQGASPLHF.